A single sample gave rise to the 23 T cell receptor beta chains below, sequenced in a study of cytomegalovirus exposure and HLA in healthy donors. This PCR relied on a set of 60 Vbeta primers and 13 Jbeta primers. Clones were sequenced by immunoSEQ multiplex PCR, and TCRdb holds only the in-frame ones, with some missing. The top ten hold approximately 1.5% of the sample, which has about 160,000 clones, about 81% seen once. Sequencing was carried out using PBMCs. These receptors originate from a girl between 5 and 17 years old in good health and CMV-seropositive.

This chain uses TRBV20-1 with TRBJ2-1; D remains ambiguous. In germline, CDR1 is DFQATT, CDR2 SNEGSKA (reference sequence). There are 11 residues in the CDR3. V was cut by 7 bases and J by 5 bases, with 9 bases left in between. CDR3 sequence reads: CSGGTNNEQFF. The DNA for the CDR3 is TGCAGTGGCGGCACCAACAATGAGCAGTTCTTC.

The V and J genes are TRBV2 and TRBJ1-5; TRBD1 aligns across 9 bases. CDR1 SNHLY and CDR2 FYNNEI come from the germline V gene. CDR3 length: 16 amino acids. J lost 6 bases, V lost 6 bases, and 12 bases had no gene match. The CDR3 nucleotides are TGTGCCAGCAGGGACCCCCGACAGGGGGTAGGTCAGCCCCAGCATTTT. It encodes CASRDPRQGVGQPQHF.

This clone was picked up one time. CDR3 nucleotides: TGTGCCAGCGTCTACGGGTTCAATCAGCCCCAGCATTTT. It is translated as CASVYGFNQPQHF. The chain joins TRBV28 to TRBJ1-5; D not resolved. CDR3 size: 13 residues. Germline lookup yields CDR1 MDHEN and CDR2 SYDVKM. Trimming took off 8 bases at V and 3 bases at J, with 11 bases between the two ends.

This clone appeared once. The chain recombines TRBV20-1 with TRBJ1-1; no definite D call. Germline V gene sequence: CDR1 DFQATT, CDR2 SNEGSKA (reference sequence). The CDR3 totals 11 residues. The CDR3 protein is CRSQEGTEAFF. The CDR3 DNA sequence: TGCAGGAGCCAAGAGGGTACTGAAGCTTTCTTT.

CDR3 amino acids: CASRGEAGRLDIQYF. The CDR3 coding sequence is TGTGCCAGCAGGGGGGAGGCAGGGAGGTTGGACATTCAGTACTTC. This chain joins TRBV6-5 and TRBJ2-4; D is possibly TRBD2 (6 bases). This CDR3 is built from 15 residues. Trimming shortened V by 6 bases and J by 8 bases, and 20 bases separated the two germline ends. In germline, CDR1 is MNHEY, CDR2 SVGAGI.

For this clone: At one boundary the junction diverges from the germline segment, which might be a read error. CDR3 protein: CASSSLTGSYNEQFF. The CDR3 DNA reads as TGTGCTAGCAGCTCCCTGACAGGCTCCTACAATGAGCAGTTCTTC. The chain recombines TRBV7-7 with TRBJ2-1; tentative D call: TRBD1 (6 bases). This CDR3 is 15 amino acids long. Germline V gene lookup returns CDR1 SSHAT and CDR2 FNYEAQ (reference sequence). Full variable domain (remainder filled in from reference TRBV7-7 and TRBJ2-1): GAGVSQSPRYKVTKRGQDVTLRCDPISSHATLYWYQQALGQGPEFLTYFNYEAQPDKSGLPSDRFSAERPEGSISTLTIQRTEQRDSAMYRCASSSLTGSYNEQFFGPGTRLTVL.

The rearrangement uses TRBV4-1 and TRBJ1-1; 7 bases fit TRBD1. V shed 4 bases and J 10 bases; nucleotides not matched to a gene: 6. Germline assignment: CDR1 MGHRA and CDR2 YSYEKL. CDR3 length: 12 amino acids. The CDR3 DNA reads as TGCGCCAGCAGCCTGGACAGGACCATAGCTTTCTTT. This gives the protein CASSLDRTIAFF.

The chain joins TRBV5-1 to TRBJ1-1; D is ambiguous. This CDR3 has 14 residues. Germline CDR1 is SGHRS and CDR2 is YFSETQ. Trimming took 4 bases from V and 1 from J, leaving 11 bases between them. In DNA, the CDR3 is TGCGCCAGCAGCCTGTCGGTCGGGAACACTGAAGCTTTCTTT. Amino acid sequence: CASSLSVGNTEAFF.

The chain is built from TRBV15 and TRBJ2-7; 11 bases line up with TRBD2. V dropped 0 bases and J dropped 4; count of bases not matched to a gene: 8. The germline gives CDR1 LNHNV, CDR2 YYDKDF (reference sequence). This CDR3 region has 17 residues. The CDR3, as DNA: TGTGCCACCAGCAGAGATTACGGGACTAGCGGACTTTACGAGCAGTACTTC. This encodes CATSRDYGTSGLYEQYF.

As concerns this clone: One end of the junction fails to match germline, which may point to a read error. The chain has TRBV7-9 and TRBJ2-2; 8 bases are shared with TRBD2. This CDR3 spans 16 amino acids. Germline V gene lookup returns CDR1 SEHNR and CDR2 FQNEAQ (reference sequence). This CDR3 is CSSSPFRGLATGELFF. In nucleotides, the CDR3 is TGTTCCAGCAGCCCTTTTAGAGGACTAGCCACCGGGGAGCTGTTTTTT.

The chain recombines TRBV5-6 with TRBJ2-5; 7 positions match TRBD1. The better agreement between TRBJ2-7 and the DNA end casts doubt on the J call. Germline V gene lookup returns CDR1 SGHDT and CDR2 YYEEEE. The length of the CDR3 is 14 residues. The CDR3 DNA follows: TGTGCCAGCAGCCCCCAGACAGGGACCTACGAGCAGTACTTC. Protein product: CASSPQTGTYEQYF.

The chain carries TRBV29-1 and TRBJ2-1; 8 nucleotides match TRBD2. The trim removed 8 bases at V and 1 base at J, leaving 10 bases unmatched. The CDR3 sequence is 15 residues long. CDR1 is SQVTM, CDR2 ANQGSEA, per germline. CDR3 residues: CSTTRGGGSYNEQFF. The DNA for the CDR3 is TGCAGCACAACTCGGGGGGGCGGATCCTACAATGAGCAGTTCTTC.

This chain connects TRBV20-1 to TRBJ2-7; D remains ambiguous. The CDR3 contains 11 residues. The germline CDR1 and CDR2 sequences are DFQATT and SNEGSKA (reference sequence). V shed 3 bases and J shed 4 bases, with 7 bases lying between them. CDR3 protein: CSARSLYEQYF. The DNA for the CDR3 is TGCAGTGCTAGGAGCTTATACGAGCAGTACTTC.

The chain uses TRBV2 and TRBJ2-1, with D maybe TRBD2 (5 bases). Germline V gives CDR1 SNHLY, CDR2 FYNNEI. Trimming shortened V by 5 bases and J by 4 bases, and 12 bases separated the two germline ends. CDR3 length equals 14 residues. CDR3 residues: CASSPILDYNEQFF. The DNA of the CDR3 is TGTGCCAGCAGTCCTATACTAGATTACAATGAGCAGTTCTTC.

The chain is built from TRBV19 and TRBJ2-1; D perhaps matches TRBD2 (6 bases). The ends were cut back, 3 bases at V and 6 bases at J, with 15 bases in the middle. The CDR3 covers 15 residues. Germline V gives CDR1 LNHDA, CDR2 SQIVND (reference sequence). The CDR3 is CASSIPGVPRNEQFF. CDR3 nucleotides: TGTGCCAGTAGTATCCCGGGGGTGCCCCGCAATGAGCAGTTCTTC.

This clone has more than one count but fewer than ten. The CDR3 reads CASLDSWRDRNKVNTEAFF. CDR3 DNA sequence: TGTGCCAGCCTTGACTCCTGGAGGGACAGAAATAAGGTGAACACTGAAGCTTTCTTT. The gene calls are TRBV5-6 and TRBJ1-1, with 7 bases lining up with TRBD1. The V and J ends lost 7 bases and 0 bases, in that order; junction bases with no gene match: 21. The CDR3 covers 19 residues. Germline CDR1 is SGHDT and CDR2 is YYEEEE.

CDR3 sequence: CAWRVPGVSRQDTQYF. CDR3 nucleotides: TGTGCCTGGAGGGTCCCCGGGGTCTCAAGGCAAGATACGCAGTATTTT. This chain uses TRBV30 with TRBJ2-3; the D gene is possibly TRBD2 (5 bases). The CDR3 covers 16 residues. V was cut by 3 bases and J by 5 bases, with 21 bases left in between. Germline values: CDR1 GTSNPN, CDR2 SVGIG (reference sequence).

V gene TRBV10-2 combines with J gene TRBJ2-7; TRBD2 matches at 13 bases. Germline loops: CDR1 WSHSY, CDR2 SAAADI. The length of the CDR3 is 17 residues. V dropped 4 bases and J dropped 1; count of bases not matched to a gene: 7. DNA of the CDR3: TGCGCCAGCAGTGGAATCCCGGGACTAGCGGGGTCCTACGAGCAGTACTTC. This sequence encodes CASSGIPGLAGSYEQYF.

This chain links TRBV28 with TRBJ2-7; D gene ambiguous. The germline V and J ends were trimmed by 7 bases and 4 bases, with 8 bases remaining between them. The CDR3 totals 11 residues. Germline lookup yields CDR1 MDHEN and CDR2 SYDVKM. This chain's CDR3 is CASKDGYEQYF. CDR3 coding DNA: TGTGCCAGCAAAGACGGGTACGAGCAGTACTTC.

This clone has only a few counts. The V call is TRBV5-4, the J call TRBJ2-7, with D uncertain. Germline loops: CDR1 SGHNT, CDR2 YYREEE (reference sequence). Trimming left V 0 bases short and J 5 bases short, with 6 bases between. The CDR3 is 12 amino acids. The CDR3 DNA follows: TGTGCCAGCAGCTTGGATATCCACGAGCAGTACTTC. Translated, it gives CASSLDIHEQYF. The whole variable domain, filled in from reference TRBV5-4 and TRBJ2-7, reads ETGVTQSPTHLIKTRGQQVTLRCSSQSGHNTVSWYQQALGQGPQFIFQYYREEENGRGNFPPRFSGLQFPNYSSELNVNALELDDSALYLCASSLDIHEQYFGPGTRLTVT.

The chain combines TRBV19 with TRBJ2-7; 7 nucleotides align to TRBD2. The CDR3 is 16 amino acids. Germline CDR1 is LNHDA and CDR2 is SQIVND (reference sequence). Unmatched junction bases numbered 10, after V lost 5 bases and J lost 0 bases. The CDR3 DNA follows: TGTGCCAGTAGTCCGCGGACCCGGGAGGTCTCCTACGAGCAGTACTTC. This gives the protein CASSPRTREVSYEQYF.

J is TRBJ2-3 and V is TRBV28; weak D call: TRBD2 (7 bases). V dropped 5 bases and J dropped 2 bases, with 17 bases sitting between them. Germline lookup yields CDR1 MDHEN and CDR2 SYDVKM. The CDR3 is 16 amino acids. The CDR3 is CASSSSKGGFTDTQYF. The CDR3 nucleotides are TGTGCCAGCAGTAGTTCTAAGGGGGGGTTCACAGATACGCAGTATTTT.

V gene TRBV29-1 combines with J gene TRBJ2-5; TRBD1 is a possible D gene (5 bases). This CDR3 is 12 amino acids long. Germline V lookup: CDR1 SQVTM, CDR2 ANQGSEA. The V end lost 4 bases, the J end lost 1 base, and 7 bases lay between the germline ends. Here the CDR3 reads CSVVRGQETQYF. The CDR3 nucleotides are TGCAGCGTTGTAAGGGGCCAAGAGACCCAGTACTTC.